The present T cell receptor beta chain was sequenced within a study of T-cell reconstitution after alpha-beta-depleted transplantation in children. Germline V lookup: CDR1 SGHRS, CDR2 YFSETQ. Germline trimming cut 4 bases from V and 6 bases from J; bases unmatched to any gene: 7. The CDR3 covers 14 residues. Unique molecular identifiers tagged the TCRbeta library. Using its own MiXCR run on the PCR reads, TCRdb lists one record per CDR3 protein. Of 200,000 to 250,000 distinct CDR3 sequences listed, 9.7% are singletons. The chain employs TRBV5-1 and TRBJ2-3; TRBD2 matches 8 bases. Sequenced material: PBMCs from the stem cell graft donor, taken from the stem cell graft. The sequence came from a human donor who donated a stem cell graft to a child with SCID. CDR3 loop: CASSPIAGTDTQYF. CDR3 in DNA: TGCGCCAGCAGCCCAATAGCGGGGACGGATACGCAGTATTTT. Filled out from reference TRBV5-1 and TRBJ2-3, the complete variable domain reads KAGVTQTPRYLIKTRGQQVTLSCSPISGHRSVSWYQQTPGQGLQFLFEYFSETQRNKGNFPGRFSGRQFSNSRSEMNVSTLELGDSALYLCASSPIAGTDTQYFGPGTRLTVL.